One sample yielded the 16 T cell receptor beta chains listed below, sequenced in a study of blood T cell repertoires in COVID-19. Sequencing was performed with immunoSEQ multiplex PCR; in TCRdb, only in-frame clones are kept and a portion is missing. The data contain a few hundred thousand clones, roughly nine tenths of them singletons. Source material: peripheral blood. The receptors derive from an older woman with COVID-19, enrolled during active disease.

The chain joins TRBV5-4 to TRBJ2-3; 12 bases fit TRBD2. The CDR3 contains 14 residues. The V and J ends lost 3 bases and 8 bases, in that order; junction bases with no gene match: 4. Germline V gene lookup returns CDR1 SGHNT and CDR2 YYREEE (reference sequence). The DNA of the CDR3 is TGTGCCAGCAGCTCCCTGACTAGCGGGGGTACGCAGTATTTT. The encoded protein is CASSSLTSGGTQYF.

V usage is TRBV27 and J usage is TRBJ2-2; TRBD2 aligns across 8 bases. The germline V gene encodes CDR1 MNHEY and CDR2 SMNVEV (reference sequence). Trimming took 5 bases from V and 1 from J; bases not matched to a gene: 9. There are 17 residues in the CDR3. The DNA of the CDR3 is TGTGCCAGCAGTCCTCTGGCGGGGGGCCAGAACACCGGGGAGCTGTTTTTT. It yields the protein CASSPLAGGQNTGELFF.

Regarding this clone: An end of the junction differs from the germline gene, which may be a read error. Within the sample, other DNA sequences also encode this same CDR3. This chain connects TRBV7-7 to TRBJ2-5; 11 bases fit TRBD2. The germline V gene encodes CDR1 SSHAT and CDR2 FNYEAQ (reference sequence). This CDR3 comprises 16 residues. The CDR3 region has the DNA TGTGCTAGCAGCTTAGGTCTAGCGGGGGGCCAAGAGACCCAGTACTTC. It is translated as CASSLGLAGGQETQYF.

V usage is TRBV7-9 and J usage is TRBJ2-7, with 9 bases lining up with TRBD1. The CDR3 runs 15 residues. V shed 5 bases, J shed 5 bases, and the junction held 10 bases outside the gene matches. CDR1 SEHNR and CDR2 FQNEAQ come from the germline V gene (reference sequence). As DNA, the CDR3 is TGTGCCAGCAGCGCCCCGGGACAGGGTTACCACGAGCAGTACTTC. It specifies CASSAPGQGYHEQYF.

The V call is TRBV6-5, the J call TRBJ2-5, with 7 bases aligning to TRBD2. The trim removed 1 base at V and 1 base at J, leaving 6 bases unmatched. Looked up from germline, CDR1 is MNHEY and CDR2 is SVGAGI. The CDR3 is made up of 16 amino acids. The CDR3 here is CASSYWPAGPQETQYF. The CDR3 region has the DNA TGTGCCAGCAGTTACTGGCCAGCGGGGCCCCAAGAGACCCAGTACTTC.

The chain couples TRBV28 to TRBJ1-2; 8 bases align to TRBD1. The length of the CDR3 is 18 residues. The germline V gene has CDR1 MDHEN and CDR2 SYDVKM. The ends lost 5 bases at V and 3 bases at J; junction bases unmatched: 17. DNA of the CDR3: TGTGCCAGCAGTAAACCACCGGACAGGGTAGAGCGGGACTATGGCTACACCTTC. Its protein is CASSKPPDRVERDYGYTF.

CDR3 sequence: CASTPAANNSPLHF. The CDR3 DNA follows: TGTGCCAGTACACCAGCGGCAAATAATTCACCCCTCCACTTT. V gene TRBV19 combines with J gene TRBJ1-6; D uncertain. V shed 7 bases and J shed 5 bases, with 12 bases lying between them. Germline lookup yields CDR1 LNHDA and CDR2 SQIVND (reference sequence). This CDR3 is 14 amino acids long.

The genes are TRBV14 and TRBJ1-2, with D perhaps TRBD1 (6 bases). Between the trimmed V and J ends, which lost 1 base and 7 bases, there was a span of 10 bases. CDR3 length: 13 residues. Germline V lookup: CDR1 SGHDN, CDR2 FVKESK. CDR3 region: CASSQVGGTGYTF. The DNA of the CDR3 is TGTGCCAGCAGCCAAGTTGGGGGCACTGGCTACACCTTC.

The sample holds many counts of this clone. This chain uses TRBV7-9 with TRBJ1-6, with D perhaps matching TRBD1 (6 bases). Germline assignment: CDR1 SEHNR and CDR2 FQNEAQ (reference sequence). The CDR3 loop spans 17 amino acids. V was trimmed by 4 bases and J by 0 bases, leaving 13 bases between them. The CDR3 spells CASSSPRQVSYNSPLHF. In DNA, the CDR3 is TGTGCCAGCAGCTCCCCCCGACAGGTCTCCTATAATTCACCCCTCCACTTT.

This clone was observed a handful of times. The chain combines TRBV2 with TRBJ2-3, with 9 bases that match TRBD1. The CDR3 loop spans 14 amino acids. CDR1 is SNHLY and CDR2 is FYNNEI in the germline V gene. The junction had 5 bases not matched to a gene; V was cut back by 8 bases and J by 2 bases. CDR3 sequence (DNA): TGTGCCAGCTCACAGGGGGCGAACACAGATACGCAGTATTTT. This encodes CASSQGANTDTQYF.

This clone has a single count. The rearrangement joins TRBV7-2 to TRBJ1-6, with TRBD1 identical over 11 bases. Per germline, CDR1 SGHTA and CDR2 FQGNSA. The CDR3 is 18 amino acids. V dropped 5 bases and J dropped 2; count of bases not matched to a gene: 8. The DNA for the CDR3 is TGTGCCAGCAGCAGGACAGGGGGCAATCCCCCCTATAATTCACCCCTCCACTTT. It translates to CASSRTGGNPPYNSPLHF. Full variable domain (rest looked up from reference TRBV7-2 and TRBJ1-6): GAGVSQSPSNKVTEKGKDVELRCDPISGHTALYWYRQSLGQGLEFLIYFQGNSAPDKSGLPSDRFSAERTGGSVSTLTIQRTQQEDSAVYLCASSRTGGNPPYNSPLHFGNGTRLTVT.

This clone was detected only once. CDR3 sequence (DNA): TGCGCCAGCAGCCTTCGAAGCGGGGTGGGCACCGGGGAGCTGTTTTTT. Protein sequence: CASSLRSGVGTGELFF. The chain recombines TRBV5-1 with TRBJ2-2; 7 bases map to TRBD2. CDR3 size: 16 residues. The V gene's germline CDR1 is SGHRS and CDR2 YFSETQ. The J segment lost 4 bases and the V segment lost 4 bases, leaving 10 bases of the junction unmatched. Supplemented by reference TRBV5-1 and TRBJ2-2, the full variable domain reads KAGVTQTPRYLIKTRGQQVTLSCSPISGHRSVSWYQQTPGQGLQFLFEYFSETQRNKGNFPGRFSGRQFSNSRSEMNVSTLELGDSALYLCASSLRSGVGTGELFFGEGSRLTVL.

The chain employs TRBV6-5 and TRBJ2-7; 8 bases are a match to TRBD1. Germline CDR1 reads MNHEY; CDR2 reads SVGAGI. J lost 2 bases, V lost 7 bases, and 10 bases had no gene match. The CDR3 runs to 15 residues. The CDR3 sequence is CASIPGGQGTYEQYF. For the CDR3, the DNA is TGTGCCAGCATACCTGGCGGACAGGGAACCTACGAGCAGTACTTC.

This rearrangement joins TRBV7-3 to TRBJ2-5; 12 nucleotides match TRBD2. After removal of 8 bases from V and 4 bases from J, the junction contained 23 bases not matched to a gene. Germline V gene data show CDR1 as SGHTA and CDR2 as FQGTGA. CDR3 length: 20 residues. CDR3 coding DNA: TGTGCCAGCCCGCAGGGAAAATATCTAGCGGGGGGGCCCGGGGTAGAGACCCAGTACTTC. Amino acid sequence: CASPQGKYLAGGPGVETQYF.

Details on this clone: The sample carries other DNA sequences with the same CDR3. The V gene is TRBV6-6, the J gene TRBJ2-3; no definite D call. The CDR3 has 14 residues. Germline V gene data show CDR1 as MNHNY and CDR2 as SVGAGI (reference sequence). With 6 bases removed from V and 0 bases from J, the gap between germline ends came to 10 bases. CDR3 in DNA: TGTGCCAGCAGACAGATTTCTAGCACAGATACGCAGTATTTT. Protein sequence: CASRQISSTDTQYF.

This clone showed up many times. The chain joins TRBV29-1 to TRBJ2-2, with TRBD1 matching 7 bases. Trimming at V came to 4 bases and at J to 5 bases, leaving 7 bases not matched to a gene. Germline V gene data show CDR1 as SQVTM and CDR2 as ANQGSEA. CDR3 size: 14 residues. CDR3 residues: CSVVTGVGTGELFF. Written as DNA, the CDR3 is TGCAGCGTTGTAACAGGGGTAGGGACCGGGGAGCTGTTTTTT.